This T cell receptor (beta chain) was sequenced in a study of T cell changes during pregnancy in multiple sclerosis. The repertoire was sequenced with immunoSEQ multiplex PCR; TCRdb's copy has only in-frame clones and lacks some. The table shows around 30,000 clones, with roughly nine tenths occurring only once. Germline V gene lookup returns CDR1 MGHRA and CDR2 YSYEKL. CDR3 length: 16 amino acids. V was pared by 1 base and J by 2 bases, with 15 bases between. The TCR originated in a female donor with multiple sclerosis, enrolled in a pregnancy study. Sequencing used CD8+ T cells from peripheral blood mononuclear cells, obtained in the second trimester of pregnancy. The rearrangement joins TRBV4-1 to TRBJ2-7, with D maybe TRBD2 (6 bases). The CDR3 reads CASSQVPWRGTYEQYF. The CDR3 region has the DNA TGCGCCAGCAGCCAAGTCCCATGGCGGGGAACCTACGAGCAGTACTTC.